This T cell receptor beta chain was documented in a study of shared clonotypes between healthy human individuals. CDR3 size: 16 residues. Looked up from germline, CDR1 is MNHEY and CDR2 is SVGAGI. The trim removed 4 bases at V and 5 bases at J, leaving 7 bases unmatched. Libraries were prepared by immunoSEQ multiplex PCR; TCRdb keeps only in-frame clonotypes and omits some of them. The sample carries about 1,800,000 clones, about 94% recorded once. The naive CD8 fraction comprised CD45RO-negative cells positively selected for CCR7 and excluded terminally differentiated effector memory CD45RA+ cells. The chain combines TRBV6-5 with TRBJ1-6; TRBD1 matches 8 bases. Sequencing input: naive CD8+ T cells sorted from blood. This TCR came from a young man in good health. The CDR3, as DNA: TGTGCCAGCAGTTTTATCAGGGGGCCAAATAATTCACCCCTCCACTTT. This translates into CASSFIRGPNNSPLHF.